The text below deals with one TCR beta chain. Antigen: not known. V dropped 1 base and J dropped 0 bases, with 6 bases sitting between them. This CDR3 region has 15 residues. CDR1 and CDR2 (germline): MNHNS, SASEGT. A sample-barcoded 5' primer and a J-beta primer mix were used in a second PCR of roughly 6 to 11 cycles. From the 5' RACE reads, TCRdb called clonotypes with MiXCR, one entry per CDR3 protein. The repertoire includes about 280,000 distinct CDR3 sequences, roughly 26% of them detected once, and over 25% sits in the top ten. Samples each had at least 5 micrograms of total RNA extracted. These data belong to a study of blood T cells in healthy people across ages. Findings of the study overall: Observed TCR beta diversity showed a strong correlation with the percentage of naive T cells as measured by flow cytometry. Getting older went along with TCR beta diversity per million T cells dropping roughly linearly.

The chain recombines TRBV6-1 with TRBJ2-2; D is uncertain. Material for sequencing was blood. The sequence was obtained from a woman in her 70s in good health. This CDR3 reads CASSEGPANTGELFF. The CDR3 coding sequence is TGTGCCAGCAGTGAAGGCCCCGCGAACACCGGGGAGCTGTTTTTT.